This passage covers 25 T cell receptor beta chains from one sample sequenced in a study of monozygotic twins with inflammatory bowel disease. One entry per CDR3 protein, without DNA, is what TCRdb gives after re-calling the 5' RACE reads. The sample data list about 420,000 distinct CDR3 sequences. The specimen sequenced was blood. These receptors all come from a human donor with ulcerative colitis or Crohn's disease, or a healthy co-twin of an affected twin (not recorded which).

The CDR3 protein is CSAFGYNGYTF. The chain is built from TRBV20-1 and TRBJ1-2. The CDR3 runs 11 residues. Germline assignment: CDR1 DFQATT and CDR2 SNEGSKA (reference sequence).

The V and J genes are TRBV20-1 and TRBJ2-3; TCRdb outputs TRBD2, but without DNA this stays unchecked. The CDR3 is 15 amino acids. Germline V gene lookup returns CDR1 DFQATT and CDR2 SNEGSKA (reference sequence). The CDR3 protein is CSASRGTSGTDTQYF.

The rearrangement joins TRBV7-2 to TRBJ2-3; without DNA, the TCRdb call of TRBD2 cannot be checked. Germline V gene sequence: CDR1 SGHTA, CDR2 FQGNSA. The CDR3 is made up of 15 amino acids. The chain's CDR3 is CASSSSGRGADTQYF.

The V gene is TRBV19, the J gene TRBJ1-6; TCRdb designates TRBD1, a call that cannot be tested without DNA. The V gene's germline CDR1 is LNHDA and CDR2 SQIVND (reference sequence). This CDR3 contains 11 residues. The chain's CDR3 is CASGTAGGLHF.

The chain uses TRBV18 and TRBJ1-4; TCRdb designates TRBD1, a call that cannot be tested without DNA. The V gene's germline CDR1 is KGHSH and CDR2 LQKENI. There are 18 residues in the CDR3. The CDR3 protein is CASSPTPGQQTTNEKLFF.

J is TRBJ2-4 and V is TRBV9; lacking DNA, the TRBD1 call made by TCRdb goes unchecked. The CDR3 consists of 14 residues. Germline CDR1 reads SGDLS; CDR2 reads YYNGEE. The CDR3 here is CASSVEGVGNIQYF.

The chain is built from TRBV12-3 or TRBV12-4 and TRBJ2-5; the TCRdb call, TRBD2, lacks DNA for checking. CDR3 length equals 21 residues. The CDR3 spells CASSFPPTGTSGGAGRETQYF.

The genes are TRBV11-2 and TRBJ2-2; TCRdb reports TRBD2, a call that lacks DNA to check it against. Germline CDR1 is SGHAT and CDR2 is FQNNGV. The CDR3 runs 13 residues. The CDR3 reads CASSLGEAGELFF. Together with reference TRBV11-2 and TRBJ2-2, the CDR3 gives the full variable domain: EAGVAQSPRYKIIEKRQSVAFWCNPISGHATLYWYQQILGQGPKLLIQFQNNGVVDDSQLPKDRFSAERLKGVDSTLKIQPAKLEDSAVYLCASSLGEAGELFFGEGSRLTVL.

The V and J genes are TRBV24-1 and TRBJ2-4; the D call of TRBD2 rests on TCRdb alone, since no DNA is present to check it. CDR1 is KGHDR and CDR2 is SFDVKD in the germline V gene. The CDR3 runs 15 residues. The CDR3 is CATSRRDSYKNIQYF.

CDR3 protein: CASSSHSLGYTF. The chain uses TRBV7-9 and TRBJ1-2. Germline values: CDR1 SEHNR, CDR2 FQNEAQ (reference sequence). The CDR3 has 12 amino acids.

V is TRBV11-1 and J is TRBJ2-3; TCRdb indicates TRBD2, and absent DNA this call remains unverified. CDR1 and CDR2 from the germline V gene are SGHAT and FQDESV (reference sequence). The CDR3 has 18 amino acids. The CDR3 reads CASSPGGLSGRSTDTQYF.

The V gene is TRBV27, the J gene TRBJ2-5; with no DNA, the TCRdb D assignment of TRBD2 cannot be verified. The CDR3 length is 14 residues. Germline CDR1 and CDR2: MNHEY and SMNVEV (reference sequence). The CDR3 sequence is CASRVAGTQETQYF.

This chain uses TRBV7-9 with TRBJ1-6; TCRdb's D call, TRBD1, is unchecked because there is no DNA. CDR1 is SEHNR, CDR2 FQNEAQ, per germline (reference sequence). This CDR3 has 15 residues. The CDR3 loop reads CASRYQGYDNSPLHF.

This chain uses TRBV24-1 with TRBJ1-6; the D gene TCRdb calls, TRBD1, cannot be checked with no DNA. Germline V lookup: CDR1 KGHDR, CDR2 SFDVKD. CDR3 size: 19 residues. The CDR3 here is CATSDFPITGAVYNSPLHF.

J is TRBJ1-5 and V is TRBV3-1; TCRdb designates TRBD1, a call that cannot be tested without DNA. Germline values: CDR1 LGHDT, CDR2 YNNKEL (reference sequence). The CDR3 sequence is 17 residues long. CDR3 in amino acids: CASSQGGGGNRKQPQHF.

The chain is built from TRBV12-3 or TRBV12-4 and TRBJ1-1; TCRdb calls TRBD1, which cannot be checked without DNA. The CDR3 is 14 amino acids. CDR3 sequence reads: CASSSQGISTEAFF.

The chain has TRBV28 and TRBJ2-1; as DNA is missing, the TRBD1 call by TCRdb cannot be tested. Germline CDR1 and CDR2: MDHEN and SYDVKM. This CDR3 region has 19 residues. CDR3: CASSRPNYRGLHSYNEQFF.

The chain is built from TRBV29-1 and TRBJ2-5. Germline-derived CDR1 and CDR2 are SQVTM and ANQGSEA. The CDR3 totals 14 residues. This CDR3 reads CSVESTLPRKTQYF.

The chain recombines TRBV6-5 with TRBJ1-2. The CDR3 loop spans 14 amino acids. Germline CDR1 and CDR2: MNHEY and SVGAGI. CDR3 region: CASSYEQGGHGYTF.

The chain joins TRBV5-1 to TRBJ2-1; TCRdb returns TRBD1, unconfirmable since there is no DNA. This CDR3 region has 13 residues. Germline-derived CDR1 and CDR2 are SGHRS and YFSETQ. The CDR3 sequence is CASSGILYNEQFF.

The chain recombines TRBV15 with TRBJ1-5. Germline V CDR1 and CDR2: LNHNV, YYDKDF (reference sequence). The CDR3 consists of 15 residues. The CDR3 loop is CATSRDRNSNQPQHF.

The CDR3 sequence: CASSSVGGASYEQYF. V and J are TRBV12-3 or TRBV12-4 and TRBJ2-7; lacking DNA, the TRBD1 call made by TCRdb goes unchecked. This CDR3 spans 15 amino acids.

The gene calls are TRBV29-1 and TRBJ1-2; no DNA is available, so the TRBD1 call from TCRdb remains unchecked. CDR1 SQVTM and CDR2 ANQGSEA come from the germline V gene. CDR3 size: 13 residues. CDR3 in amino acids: CSVRAALEDGYTF.

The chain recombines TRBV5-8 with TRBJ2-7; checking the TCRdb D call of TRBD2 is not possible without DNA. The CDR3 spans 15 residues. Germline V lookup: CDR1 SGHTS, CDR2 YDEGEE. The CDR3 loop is CASSKGTSGRDEQYF.

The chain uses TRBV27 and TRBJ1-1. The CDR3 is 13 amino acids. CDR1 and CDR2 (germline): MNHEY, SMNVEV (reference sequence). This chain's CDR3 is CASSLTPNTEAFF.